Below are 15 T cell receptor beta chains sequenced from a single sample in a study of T cell repertoires in cytomegalovirus infection. TCRdb reprocessed the reads via MiXCR and lists one record per CDR3 protein. The table records roughly 250,000 distinct CDR3 sequences, roughly an eighth of them present only once. Sequencing was carried out using PBMCs. These receptors originate from a human donor in good health (CMV status not recorded). Some clones in this sample may be carry-over from other donors' samples.

In this sample, this clonotype turned up many times. The chain joins TRBV7-2 to TRBJ1-2; D possibly corresponds to TRBD1 (6 bases). With 7 bases removed from V and 3 bases from J, the gap between germline ends came to 15 bases. CDR1 is SGHTA and CDR2 is FQGNSA in the germline V gene. CDR3 size: 14 residues. CDR3 residues: CASTMGGRDYGYTF. CDR3 nucleotide sequence: TGTGCCAGCACCATGGGGGGGCGCGACTATGGCTACACCTTC.

This chain connects TRBV25-1 to TRBJ1-1; D possibly corresponds to TRBD1 (5 bases). CDR3 size: 13 residues. V lost 6 bases and J lost 3, with 11 bases in between. The germline CDR1 and CDR2 sequences are MGHDK and SYGVNS. The CDR3 protein is CASRDSRHTEAFF. In nucleotides, the CDR3 is TGTGCCAGCAGAGACAGCAGGCACACTGAAGCTTTCTTT.

The CDR3: CASSLYSGTSGGLGQETQYF. The CDR3 nucleotides read TGTGCCAGCAGCTTATACTCCGGGACTAGCGGGGGCCTGGGACAAGAGACCCAGTACTTC. The chain employs TRBV7-9 and TRBJ2-5; TRBD2 agrees at 14 bases. The CDR3 covers 20 residues. The J segment lost 2 bases and the V segment lost 2 bases, leaving 13 bases of the junction unmatched. Germline loops: CDR1 SEHNR, CDR2 FQNEAQ (reference sequence).

This clonotype was counted at least ten times. This chain connects TRBV7-3 to TRBJ2-5; TRBD1 aligns across 9 bases. Trimming removed 1 base from V and 4 bases from J; junction bases left unmatched: 4. The CDR3 is 15 residues long. Germline assignment: CDR1 SGHTA and CDR2 FQGTGA. This CDR3 is CASSLIGQGRETQYF. CDR3 coding DNA: TGTGCCAGCAGCTTAATAGGACAGGGGCGAGAGACCCAGTACTTC.

The chain combines TRBV15 with TRBJ1-1, with TRBD1 identical over 8 bases. The CDR3 is made up of 17 amino acids. J was trimmed by 1 base and V by 0 bases; bases with no gene match: 7. The germline V gene has CDR1 LNHNV and CDR2 YYDKDF (reference sequence). The CDR3 is CATSRDLSGGANTEAFF. In DNA, the CDR3 is TGTGCCACCAGCAGAGATCTCTCAGGGGGCGCGAACACTGAAGCTTTCTTT.

This clonotype was detected ten times or more. The chain links TRBV7-9 to TRBJ2-4; D perhaps matches TRBD1 (6 bases). V was shortened by 0 bases and J by 9 bases, with 18 bases between the two germline ends. Germline lookup yields CDR1 SEHNR and CDR2 FQNEAQ (reference sequence). The CDR3 has 16 residues. The CDR3 is CASSLAGRQASVIQYF. The CDR3 coding sequence is TGTGCCAGCAGCTTAGCGGGCCGACAGGCGTCCGTCATTCAGTACTTC. Drawing the rest from reference TRBV7-9 and TRBJ2-4, the complete variable domain is DTGVSQNPRHKITKRGQNVTFRCDPISEHNRLYWYRQTLGQGPEFLTYFQNEAQLEKSRLLSDRFSAERPKGSFSTLEIQRTEQGDSAMYLCASSLAGRQASVIQYFGAGTRLSVL.

There are many counts of this clonotype. This chain connects TRBV7-9 to TRBJ2-7, with a weak D call TRBD1 (6 bases). This CDR3 contains 13 residues. CDR1 and CDR2 from the germline V gene are SEHNR and FQNEAQ (reference sequence). Trimming took 5 bases from V and 2 from J, leaving 10 bases between them. The CDR3 spells CASSKTGAYEQYF. The CDR3 coding sequence is TGTGCCAGCAGCAAGACAGGAGCCTACGAGCAGTACTTC.

The chain recombines TRBV19 with TRBJ1-5; 7 bases fit TRBD1. After removal of 2 bases from V and 0 bases from J, the junction contained 4 bases not matched to a gene. The length of the CDR3 is 16 residues. Germline V CDR1 and CDR2: LNHDA, SQIVND (reference sequence). The CDR3 DNA reads as TGTGCCAGTAGTATAAGAGGACAGGTTAGCAATCAGCCCCAGCATTTT. This gives the protein CASSIRGQVSNQPQHF.

V usage is TRBV19 and J usage is TRBJ1-5; 7 nucleotides match TRBD1. This CDR3 is 14 amino acids long. CDR1 and CDR2 from the germline V gene are LNHDA and SQIVND (reference sequence). The V gene end was trimmed by 7 bases and the J gene end by 6 bases; junction bases not matched to a gene: 9. The chain's CDR3 is CASTDRIRSQPQHF. The CDR3 DNA reads TGTGCCAGTACGGACAGGATTAGGAGTCAGCCCCAGCATTTT. Using reference TRBV19 and TRBJ1-5 for the parts outside the CDR3, the full variable domain is DGGITQSPKYLFRKEGQNVTLSCEQNLNHDAMYWYRQDPGQGLRLIYYSQIVNDFQKGDIAEGYSVSREKKESFPLTVTSAQKNPTAFYLCASTDRIRSQPQHFGDGTRLSIL.

On this clonotype: A clone one base away is much larger, so this may be a read error. The genes are TRBV19 and TRBJ2-1, with D possibly being TRBD2 (6 bases). V was cut by 6 bases and J by 5 bases, with 14 bases left in between. The CDR3 has 14 residues. The germline V gene has CDR1 LNHDA and CDR2 SQIVND (reference sequence). CDR3 loop: CASRRRERDNEQFF. In nucleotides, the CDR3 is TGTGCCAGTAGGCGGAGGGAGCGCGACAATGAGCAGTTCTTC.

This chain uses TRBV29-1 with TRBJ1-1; possible D gene TRBD1, 6 bases. CDR1 SQVTM and CDR2 ANQGSEA come from the germline V gene. The CDR3 sequence is 14 residues long. V gave up 6 bases and J gave up 4 bases, with 18 bases separating them. In DNA, the CDR3 is TGCAGCGTGGCTCTACAGGGAGGGAGCACTGAAGCTTTCTTT. Protein sequence: CSVALQGGSTEAFF.

This clonotype was counted many times. CDR3 amino acids: CASSADSPAGGYTF. DNA for the CDR3: TGTGCCAGCAGCGCCGACAGCCCCGCGGGGGGCTACACCTTC. The rearrangement joins TRBV7-2 to TRBJ1-2; possible D gene TRBD1, 5 bases. Germline V gives CDR1 SGHTA, CDR2 FQGNSA. The CDR3 length is 14 residues. The germline V and J ends were trimmed by 5 bases and 8 bases, with 18 bases remaining between them. Full variable domain (outside the CDR3, taken from reference TRBV7-2 and TRBJ1-2): GAGVSQSPSNKVTEKGKDVELRCDPISGHTALYWYRQSLGQGLEFLIYFQGNSAPDKSGLPSDRFSAERTGGSVSTLTIQRTQQEDSAVYLCASSADSPAGGYTFGSGTRLTVV.

J is TRBJ1-1 and V is TRBV10-3; D may be TRBD1 (6 bases). Germline loops: CDR1 ENHRY, CDR2 SYGVKD. The V gene lost 10 bases and the J gene lost 2 bases, with 14 bases spanning the gap. The CDR3 loop spans 13 amino acids. CDR3 protein: CATWDNFNTEAFF. The CDR3 DNA sequence: TGTGCCACGTGGGACAACTTTAACACTGAAGCTTTCTTT.

The V and J genes are TRBV14 and TRBJ1-4; weak D call: TRBD1 (6 bases). This CDR3 comprises 15 residues. V lost 1 base, J lost 7 bases, and 13 bases lay in between. The V gene's germline CDR1 is SGHDN and CDR2 FVKESK. The CDR3 here is CASSQVRTGSEKLFF. CDR3 in DNA: TGTGCCAGCAGCCAAGTCAGAACAGGGAGTGAAAAACTGTTTTTT.

This clonotype was counted many times. The chain couples TRBV7-9 to TRBJ2-5, with TRBD2 matching 7 bases. The V gene's germline CDR1 is SEHNR and CDR2 FQNEAQ (reference sequence). Trimming took 0 bases from V and 0 from J; bases not matched to a gene: 7. CDR3 length: 17 residues. The CDR3 reads CASSLAAGDVYQETQYF. In nucleotides, the CDR3 is TGTGCCAGCAGCTTAGCGGCGGGGGACGTCTACCAAGAGACCCAGTACTTC.